This T cell receptor (beta chain) appears in the sequencing data of a study of T and B cells in COVID-19 patients. Study as a whole: In the active-infection cohort, about 90% of the 20 patients had comorbidities linked to unfavorable COVID-19 outcome.

TRB rearrangements were amplified by multiplex PCR with BIOMED2 TRB-A/B primers. A single record per CDR3 protein comes from TCRdb applying MiXCR to the multiplex PCR reads. The table lists around 21,000 distinct CDR3 sequences, over 25% of them singletons, with around 2.1% in the top ten. Study-level results: At recovery TRB diversity and richness exceeded healthy donors, after highly clonal active COVID-19 repertoires.

This clonotype was observed many times. Its antigen remains unknown. Blood genomic DNA input for TRB amplification was roughly 220-500 ng. The source of this sequence is a human donor who had recovered from COVID-19. The sample consisted of blood.

In DNA form, the CDR3 reads TGTGCCAGCAGTTTTGGGACAGGGTCGAACGAGCAGTACTTC. This translates into CASSFGTGSNEQYF. The chain links TRBV27 to TRBJ2-7; 9 bases agree with TRBD1. Germline CDR1 MNHEY, CDR2 SMNVEV (reference sequence). CDR3 length equals 14 residues. V was pared by 3 bases and J by 5 bases, with 5 bases of the junction left unmatched.